This TCR beta chain was recorded in a study of CD8+CD57+ T cells in acquired aplastic anemia. Overall study: Yields of DNA that came from sorted CD4+ and CD8+ cells averaged roughly 3.2 ug. The study, taken as a whole, reports: Researchers report that fewer than 35 CD8+ CDR3 sequences appeared in both patients and controls.

On this clonotype itself: Its antigen is unknown.

Trimming took 6 bases from V and 0 from J; bases not matched to a gene: 7. The germline V gene has CDR1 LNHDA and CDR2 SQIVND (reference sequence). There are 15 residues in the CDR3. TCR beta VDJ and CDR3 profiles were obtained from a genomic DNA template. Each CDR3 protein is one row after TCRdb ran MiXCR on the reads. Here the sample spans under 200,000 distinct CDR3 sequences, over 60% being singletons. The chain carries TRBV19 and TRBJ1-2; 7 bases map to TRBD1. The TCR originated in a human donor with severe aplastic anemia or a healthy control (not recorded which). The specimen sequenced was sorted CD4+, CD8+, or CD8+CD57+ T cells (not recorded which) from PBMCs. The CDR3 loop reads CASRPPGQPNYGYTF. The CDR3 nucleotides are TGTGCCAGTAGGCCTCCGGGACAGCCTAACTATGGCTACACCTTC.